This entry features one T cell receptor beta chain sequence. Its binding antigen is unknown. No base-level quality is on record; no much larger clone is a single base apart. The immunoSEQ Assay, a bias-controlled multiplex PCR, was used to amplify TCRbeta CDR3 regions from genomic DNA. Per the source publication's procedure: Within the assay, amplification of reference gene primers was used to estimate how many nucleated cells each sample contained. To quantify the absolute abundance of each unique TCRbeta CDR3 rearrangement, sequence reads were collapsed and filtered. For each sample, productive Simpson clonality was calculated as the square root of Simpson's diversity index across productive rearrangements. TCRdb limited this immuneACCESS table to in-frame rearrangements with V and J called. A share of clones is missing; checked studies link under half to unresolved V genes, and the rest is unexplained. Clonal size and the V and J genes are those of that table, whereas D and trimming came from the DNA. A total of roughly 170,000 clones appear in this sample, approximately 85% of them only once. The ten largest clones represent roughly 1.3% of the sample.

This specimen comes from a study of blood T cell repertoires in COVID-19 (TCRdb year 2020). For context, the study as a whole: The collaborator samples originated in the United States, Italy and Spain and spanned the acute and convalescent phases of COVID-19. The prospective study material was composed of cDNA or gDNA derived from T cells, B-cell-depleted T cells, or PBMCs. The dataset comprised deeply sampled blood TCRbeta repertoires from subjects exposed to, actively infected with, or recovered from COVID-19. The repertoires were made available in a free public database intended to serve as a resource for research on the immune response to SARS-CoV-2. The samples were drawn from the first 160 participants of the ongoing ImmuneRACE study and from over 950 subjects provided by 6 global collaborators. Sample metadata almost always included a de-identified subject ID, COVID-19 status, age in years and sex. Where available, HLA class I and class II types were obtained from metadata supplied by the sample provider rather than from assay-based typing.

Another Seattle source contributed samples from volunteer blood donors who had recovered from COVID-19. The collaborating institutions used their own protocols to collect whole blood in K2EDTA tubes. For TCRbeta analysis, collaborator samples were shipped as frozen whole blood, as isolated PBMCs, or as DNA extracted from either sample type. The CDR3 starts with the cysteine, ends with the phenylalanine, and has 16 residues. Of all the DNA, just the CDR3 is kept, 48 bases in frame from base 1. The CDR1 and CDR2 encoded by the germline V gene are MNHEY and SVGEGT. A distance of 14 bases separates the germline ends of V and J, which lose 5 bases and 0 bases respectively. Broad study findings and their caveats: How much clinical and demographic metadata was included differed by source and by participant, and the metadata was provided uncurated.

In this chain, TRBV6-2 or TRBV6-3 is recombined with TRBJ1-3, with the D gene not confidently named. Sequencing used peripheral blood. This receptor was obtained from a man in his sixties who had recovered from COVID-19. The DNA is as follows: TGTGCCAGCAGTCAAACGGGAATTACCTCTGGAAACACCATATATTTT. Protein translation: CASSQTGITSGNTIYF.